These 23 T cell receptor beta chains came from one sample sequenced in a study of long-term antiretroviral therapy in people with HIV. The libraries were made with immunoSEQ v3.0 at survey level. Libraries were prepared by immunoSEQ multiplex PCR; TCRdb keeps only in-frame clonotypes and omits some of them. The table lists roughly 28,000 clones, nearly 97% of them singletons. The specimen comprised unsorted PBMCs, sampled 5.3 years after starting antiretroviral therapy. The receptors shown here come from a man aged 30 to 39 with HIV.

This clone has just one count. V and J are TRBV6-1 and TRBJ2-7; D is unclear. The CDR3 sequence is 11 residues long. CDR1 is MNHNS and CDR2 is SASEGT in the germline V gene. Deletions cut 6 bases from V and 4 bases from J, with 7 bases between. This chain's CDR3 is CASRWGYEQYF. The CDR3 DNA reads as TGTGCCAGCAGATGGGGTTACGAGCAGTACTTC.

The J gene is TRBJ2-1, the V gene TRBV6-1; tentatively, D is TRBD2 (5 bases). Trimming removed 7 bases at V and 0 bases at J, with 13 bases between. This CDR3 is 15 amino acids long. In germline, CDR1 is MNHNS, CDR2 SASEGT. This chain's CDR3 is CASNFEGGSYNEQFF. The DNA of the CDR3 is TGTGCCAGCAACTTCGAGGGCGGCTCCTACAATGAGCAGTTCTTC.

This chain joins TRBV4-1 and TRBJ1-1, with D unresolved. This CDR3 contains 16 residues. The germline CDR1 and CDR2 sequences are MGHRA and YSYEKL. V was clipped by 1 base and J by 3 bases, with 15 bases between them. The CDR3 sequence is CASSQGGWKLDTEAFF. CDR3 bases: TGCGCCAGCAGCCAAGGGGGATGGAAGTTGGACACTGAAGCTTTCTTT.

The chain couples TRBV6-4 to TRBJ2-7, with TRBD1 identical over 10 bases. V was pared by 10 bases and J by 2 bases, with 17 bases of the junction left unmatched. The CDR3 spans 17 residues. CDR1 is MRHNA, CDR2 SNTAGT, per germline. CDR3 sequence: CANHTGTGEALTYEQYF. Here the CDR3 DNA reads TGTGCCAACCATACCGGGACAGGGGAGGCCTTGACCTACGAGCAGTACTTC.

The rearrangement links TRBV9 to TRBJ2-7; weak D call: TRBD2 (5 bases). This CDR3 is 15 amino acids long. V shed 0 bases and J shed 1 base, with 11 bases lying between them. CDR1 SGDLS and CDR2 YYNGEE come from the germline V gene. CDR3 bases: TGTGCCAGCAGCGTAGGGCCCGGGAATTCCTACGAGCAGTACTTC. This translates into CASSVGPGNSYEQYF.

The genes are TRBV7-9 and TRBJ2-7; no clear D. The germline V and J ends were trimmed by 5 bases and 6 bases, with 14 bases remaining between them. This CDR3 has 13 residues. The germline V gene encodes CDR1 SEHNR and CDR2 FQNEAQ (reference sequence). CDR3 loop: CASSPDQNTEQYF. The CDR3 region has the DNA TGTGCCAGCAGCCCAGACCAAAACACCGAGCAGTACTTC.

The chain uses TRBV5-1 and TRBJ1-1, with D unresolved. This CDR3 has 14 residues. From germline, CDR1 is SGHRS and CDR2 YFSETQ. V was cut by 1 base and J by 4 bases, with 11 bases left in between. This chain's CDR3 is CASSLTLGSTEAFF. For the CDR3, the DNA is TGCGCCAGCAGCTTGACCTTAGGGAGCACTGAAGCTTTCTTT.

In this sample, this clone turned up once. The chain carries TRBV30 and TRBJ2-7, with 14 bases identical to TRBD2. There are 15 residues in the CDR3. After removal of 7 bases from V and 0 bases from J, the junction contained 5 bases not matched to a gene. Germline CDR1 and CDR2: GTSNPN and SVGIG (reference sequence). This CDR3 is CASGTSGGSSYEQYF. CDR3 DNA sequence: TGTGCCTCGGGGACTAGCGGGGGTAGCTCCTACGAGCAGTACTTC.

The genes are TRBV29-1 and TRBJ1-1; the D gene is possibly TRBD1 (6 bases). The V end was cut by 3 bases, the J end by 4 bases, with 12 bases between. Germline-derived CDR1 and CDR2 are SQVTM and ANQGSEA. This CDR3 contains 13 residues. CDR3 region: CSVEGGGGTEAFF. CDR3 nucleotides: TGCAGCGTTGAGGGTGGAGGGGGCACTGAAGCTTTCTTT.

This clone was seen a few times. The chain has TRBV4-1 and TRBJ1-2; 10 nucleotides line up with TRBD1. The CDR3 has 16 amino acids. Per the germline V gene, CDR1 is MGHRA and CDR2 is YSYEKL. The V segment lost 4 bases and the J segment 2 bases; nucleotides outside the gene matches: 7. The CDR3 region is CASSPPWTGGNYGYTF. As DNA, the CDR3 is TGCGCCAGCAGCCCGCCCTGGACAGGGGGGAACTATGGCTACACCTTC.

The chain employs TRBV5-1 and TRBJ1-1, with a possible D match to TRBD1 (5 bases). This CDR3 is built from 13 residues. V lost 3 bases and J lost 5, with 11 bases in between. Germline CDR1 SGHRS, CDR2 YFSETQ. CDR3 protein: CASSWAEGTEAFF. The CDR3 DNA sequence: TGCGCCAGCAGCTGGGCCGAGGGGACTGAAGCTTTCTTT.

This clone was found once. The genes are TRBV5-1 and TRBJ2-7; 10 bases are a match to TRBD1. The CDR3 covers 13 residues. Germline CDR1 reads SGHRS; CDR2 reads YFSETQ. The V gene end was trimmed by 4 bases and the J gene end by 6 bases; junction bases not matched to a gene: 4. The CDR3 protein is CASSPRDRGEQYF. CDR3 sequence (DNA): TGCGCCAGCAGCCCAAGGGACAGGGGCGAGCAGTACTTC. Full variable domain (missing parts from reference TRBV5-1 and TRBJ2-7): KAGVTQTPRYLIKTRGQQVTLSCSPISGHRSVSWYQQTPGQGLQFLFEYFSETQRNKGNFPGRFSGRQFSNSRSEMNVSTLELGDSALYLCASSPRDRGEQYFGPGTRLTVT.

The J gene is TRBJ2-1, the V gene TRBV2, with D uncertain. The germline gives CDR1 SNHLY, CDR2 FYNNEI. This CDR3 is 12 amino acids long. Trimming took 6 bases from V and 0 from J, leaving 3 bases between them. The CDR3: CASRSSYNEQFF. The CDR3 DNA reads as TGTGCCAGCAGGAGCTCCTACAATGAGCAGTTCTTC.

The chain recombines TRBV11-2 with TRBJ2-7; TRBD2 matches 11 bases. The ends lost 3 bases at V and 3 bases at J; junction bases unmatched: 4. Germline assignment: CDR1 SGHAT and CDR2 FQNNGV. The CDR3 is 15 amino acids. The CDR3 bases are TGTGCCAGCAGCTTTGGGACTAGCGGCGACTACGAGCAGTACTTC. It codes for CASSFGTSGDYEQYF.

V and J are TRBV5-4 and TRBJ2-3; 8 bases align to TRBD2. V was pared by 4 bases and J by 4 bases, with 5 bases of the junction left unmatched. CDR1 SGHNT and CDR2 YYREEE come from the germline V gene (reference sequence). This CDR3 has 14 residues. The CDR3: CASSQGLGSDTQYF. The DNA of the CDR3 is TGTGCCAGCAGCCAGGGACTAGGATCAGATACGCAGTATTTT.

V is TRBV5-1 and J is TRBJ2-5; D is possibly TRBD1 (5 bases). This CDR3 has 13 residues. From germline, CDR1 is SGHRS and CDR2 YFSETQ. Trimming stripped 7 bases from V and 1 base from J, with 11 bases between. CDR3 sequence reads: CASWVGPQETQYF. In DNA, the CDR3 is TGCGCCAGCTGGGTGGGGCCCCAAGAGACCCAGTACTTC.

The V and J genes are TRBV28 and TRBJ1-4, with no clear D. This CDR3 contains 12 residues. The V end was cut by 6 bases, the J end by 8 bases, with 10 bases between. Germline lookup yields CDR1 MDHEN and CDR2 SYDVKM. The CDR3 here is CASSNFGEKLFF. CDR3 nucleotides: TGTGCCAGCAGCAATTTTGGGGAAAAACTGTTTTTT.

J is TRBJ2-7 and V is TRBV7-8; D ambiguous. Trimming removed 2 bases at V and 3 bases at J, with 8 bases between. The CDR3 runs 13 residues. Looked up from germline, CDR1 is SGHVS and CDR2 is FQNEAQ. CDR3 sequence: CASSLNPGYEQYF. The DNA of the CDR3 is TGTGCCAGCAGCTTAAACCCAGGCTACGAGCAGTACTTC. The full variable domain, its missing parts supplied by reference TRBV7-8 and TRBJ2-7, is GAGVSQSPRYKVAKRGQDVALRCDPISGHVSLFWYQQALGQGPEFLTYFQNEAQLDKSGLPSDRFFAERPEGSVSTLKIQRTQQEDSAVYLCASSLNPGYEQYFGPGTRLTVT.

This chain joins TRBV6-6 and TRBJ1-6; D remains ambiguous. Germline V gene lookup returns CDR1 MNHNY and CDR2 SVGAGI (reference sequence). The CDR3 loop spans 12 amino acids. Between the trimmed V and J ends, which lost 11 bases and 7 bases, there was a span of 12 bases. CDR3 loop: CAAAEGNSPLHF. In DNA, the CDR3 is TGTGCCGCGGCGGAGGGAAATTCACCCCTCCACTTT.

This chain joins TRBV29-1 and TRBJ2-1, with TRBD2 matching 11 bases. The CDR3 extends over 14 amino acids. The germline V gene encodes CDR1 SQVTM and CDR2 ANQGSEA. J lost 5 bases, V lost 5 bases, and 5 bases had no gene match. The CDR3 nucleotides are TGCAGCGTTCTTAGCGGGAGGGCCAACAATGAGCAGTTCTTC. Translated: CSVLSGRANNEQFF.

This sequence joins TRBV5-6 and TRBJ1-2; 8 bases are a match to TRBD1. The CDR3 contains 15 residues. CDR1 and CDR2 from the germline V gene are SGHDT and YYEEEE. Trimming cost V 3 bases and J 13 bases; bases outside gene matches: 17. CDR3: CASSWGTLTGALSTF. DNA of the CDR3: TGTGCCAGCAGCTGGGGAACCCTGACAGGGGCCCTTAGCACCTTC.

The chain couples TRBV7-6 to TRBJ2-7; TRBD2 matches at 10 bases. Germline V gene sequence: CDR1 SGHVS, CDR2 FNYEAQ. The trim removed 1 base at V and 0 bases at J, leaving 6 bases unmatched. This CDR3 region has 17 residues. CDR3 region: CASSLERASGSSYEQYF. In nucleotides, the CDR3 is TGTGCCAGCAGCTTAGAAAGGGCTAGCGGGAGCTCCTACGAGCAGTACTTC.

A note on this clone: The junction shows a germline mismatch at one end, possibly a read error. The chain combines TRBV5-3 with TRBJ1-1; D is ambiguous. Being an ORF, TRBV5-3 has a function that is uncertain. This CDR3 comprises 14 residues. The CDR3 sequence is CVKPGPRQNTEAFF. The CDR3 DNA reads as TGCGTCAAGCCGGGCCCCCGACAGAACACTGAAGCTTTCTTT.